This T cell receptor (beta chain) came from a study of T-cell reconstitution after alpha-beta-depleted transplantation in children. Using unique molecular identifiers, the investigators prepared the TCRbeta library. TCRdb reanalysed the PCR reads using MiXCR and keeps one entry per CDR3 protein. The sample holds about 980,000 distinct CDR3 sequences; around 30% are singletons and the top ten take around 30%. Deletions cut 7 bases from V and 2 bases from J, with 12 bases between. The CDR3 runs to 14 residues. The clonotype comes from a boy in the first two years of life who had a stem cell transplant for SCID, so the T cells may come from the graft donor. The gene calls are TRBV12-3 or TRBV12-4 and TRBJ2-1; D possibly corresponds to TRBD1 (6 bases). The sequences come from PBMCs, mostly from graft donor cells, collected 360 days after TCRalphabeta/CD19-depleted stem cell transplant. The CDR3 sequence: CASTPGHPYNEQFF. Here the CDR3 DNA reads TGTGCCAGCACCCCGGGACACCCCTACAATGAGCAGTTCTTC.